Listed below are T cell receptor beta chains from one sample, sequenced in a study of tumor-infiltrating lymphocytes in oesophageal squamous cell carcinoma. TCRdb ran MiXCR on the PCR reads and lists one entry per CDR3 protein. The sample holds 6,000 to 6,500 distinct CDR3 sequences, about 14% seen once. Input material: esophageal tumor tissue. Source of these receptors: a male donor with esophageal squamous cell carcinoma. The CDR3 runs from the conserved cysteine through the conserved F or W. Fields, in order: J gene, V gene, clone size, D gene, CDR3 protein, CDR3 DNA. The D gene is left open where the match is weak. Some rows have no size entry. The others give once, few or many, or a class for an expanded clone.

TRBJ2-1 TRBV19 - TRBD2 CASSILGEGEQFF TGTGCCAGTAGTATACTCGGGGAGGGGGAGCAGTTCTTC
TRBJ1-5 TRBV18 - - CVSSSTREQPQHF TGTGTCAGCTCGTCGACAAGGGAACAGCCCCAGCATTTT
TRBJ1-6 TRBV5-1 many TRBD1 CASSLGQGAFSPLHF TGCGCCAGCAGCTTGGGGCAGGGGGCGTTTTCACCCCTCCACTTT
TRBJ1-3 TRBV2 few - CASSELGDLASGNTIYF TGTGCCAGCAGTGAACTTGGGGACCTTGCCTCTGGAAACACCATATATTTT
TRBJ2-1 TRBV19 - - CASSGLSSYNEQFF TGTGCCAGTAGTGGGCTGAGCTCCTACAATGAGCAGTTCTTC
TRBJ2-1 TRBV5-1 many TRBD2 CASSGTTSGGTNEQFF TGCGCCAGCAGCGGCACGACTAGCGGGGGGACCAATGAGCAGTTCTTC
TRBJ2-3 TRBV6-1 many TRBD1 CASDRGTSTDTQYF TGTGCCAGTGACAGGGGCACTAGCACAGATACGCAGTATTTT
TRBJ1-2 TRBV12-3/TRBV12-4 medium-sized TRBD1 CASSGPDRGLDGYTF TGTGCCAGCAGTGGCCCGGACAGGGGGCTCGATGGCTACACCTTC
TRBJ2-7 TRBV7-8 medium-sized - CASSFPGSAYEQYF TGTGCCAGCAGCTTCCCCGGGAGCGCCTACGAGCAGTACTTC
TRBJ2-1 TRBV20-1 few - CSAGYGKSSYNEQFF TGCAGTGCTGGATACGGGAAAAGCTCCTACAATGAGCAGTTCTTC
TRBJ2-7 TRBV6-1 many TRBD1 CASSQTGSYEQYF TGTGCCAGCAGTCAGACAGGGTCCTACGAGCAGTACTTC
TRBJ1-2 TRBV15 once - CATSRDFAHFMENYGYTF TGTGCCACCAGCAGAGATTTTGCCCATTTCATGGAAAACTATGGCTACACCTTC
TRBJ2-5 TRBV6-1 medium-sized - CAITGRVETQYF TGTGCCATTACCGGACGGGTCGAGACCCAGTACTTC
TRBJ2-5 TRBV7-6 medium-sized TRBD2 CASSQAAGGPFEQYF TGTGCCAGCAGCCAAGCAGCGGGGGGGCCCTTTGAGCAGTACTTC
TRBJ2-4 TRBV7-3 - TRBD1 CARGTGANTGELYF TGTGCCAGAGGAACAGGGGCAAACACCGGGGAGCTGTACTTC
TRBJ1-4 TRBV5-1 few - CASSLAVGASEKLFF TGCGCCAGCAGCTTGGCCGTGGGGGCGTCCGAAAAACTGTTTTTT
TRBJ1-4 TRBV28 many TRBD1 CASSRDRGDEKLFF TGTGCCAGCAGCCGTGACAGGGGAGATGAAAAACTGTTTTTT
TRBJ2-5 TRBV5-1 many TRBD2 CASSSVWTSEKTQYF TGCGCCAGCAGCAGCGTGTGGACTAGCGAGAAGACCCAGTACTTC
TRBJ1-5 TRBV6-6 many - CASSYSRWGGQPQHF TGTGCCAGCAGTTACTCGAGGTGGGGGGGTCAGCCCCAGCATTTT
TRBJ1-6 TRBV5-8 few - CASSKGPYNSPLHF TGTGCCAGCAGCAAGGGACCGTATAATTCACCCCTCCACTTT
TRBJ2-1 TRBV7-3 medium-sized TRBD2 CASSHGAGDLFF TGTGCCAGCAGCCACGGAGCGGGGGATCTTTTCTTC
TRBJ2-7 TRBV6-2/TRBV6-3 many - CASSYSFAEQYF TGTGCCAGCAGTTACTCTTTTGCCGAGCAGTACTTC
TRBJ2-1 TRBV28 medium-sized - CASSSPGEANEQFF TGTGCCAGCAGTTCTCCGGGGGAAGCCAATGAGCAGTTCTTC
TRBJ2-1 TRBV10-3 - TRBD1 CAISESVTGYKEQFF TGTGCCATCAGTGAGTCGGTGACAGGGTACAAAGAGCAGTTCTTC
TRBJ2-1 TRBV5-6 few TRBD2 CASSLVLAGGTYNEQFF TGTGCCAGCAGCTTGGTACTAGCGGGGGGTACATACAATGAGCAGTTCTTC
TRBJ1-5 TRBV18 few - CASSSGRDRPQHF TGTGCCAGCTCAAGCGGCAGGGATCGGCCCCAGCATTTT
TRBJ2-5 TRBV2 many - CASSGMAGNQETQYF TGTGCCAGCAGCGGGATGGCGGGGAACCAAGAGACCCAGTACTTC
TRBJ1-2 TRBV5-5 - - CASSPLPGGLYGYTF TGTGCCAGCAGCCCCTTGCCGGGAGGCCTCTATGGCTACACCTTC
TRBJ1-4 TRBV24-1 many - CATSEGKHNEKLFF TGTGCCACCAGTGAGGGGAAGCATAATGAAAAACTGTTTTTT
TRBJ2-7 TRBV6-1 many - CASRTRDGNYGQYF TGTGCCAGCAGAACCAGGGACGGGAACTACGGGCAGTACTTC
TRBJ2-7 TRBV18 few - CASSLDRLYEQYF TGTGCCAGCTCCCTGGACAGACTCTACGAGCAGTACTTC
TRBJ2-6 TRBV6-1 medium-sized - CASSLRGSGANVLTF TGTGCCAGCAGCCTAAGGGGTTCTGGGGCCAACGTCCTGACTTTC
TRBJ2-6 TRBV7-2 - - CASGEQVSYEQYF TGTGCCAGCGGCGAACAGGTATCCTACGAGCAGTATTTC
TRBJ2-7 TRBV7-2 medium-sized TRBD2 CASSPDGGGYEQYF TGTGCCAGCAGCCCCGATGGGGGGGGCTACGAGCAGTACTTC
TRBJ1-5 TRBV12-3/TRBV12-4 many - CASSFSGDQPQHF TGTGCCAGCAGTTTTTCAGGGGATCAGCCCCAGCATTTT
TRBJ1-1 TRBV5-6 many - CASRLGGTEAFF TGTGCCAGCAGACTGGGGGGTACTGAAGCTTTCTTT
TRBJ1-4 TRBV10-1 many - CASRGNEKLFF TGCGCCAGCAGAGGCAATGAAAAACTGTTTTTT
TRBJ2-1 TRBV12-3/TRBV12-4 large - CASNEGGDYNEQFF TGTGCCAGCAATGAGGGGGGGGATTACAATGAGCAGTTCTTC
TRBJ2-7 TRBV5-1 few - CASSFGSSYEQYF TGCGCCAGCAGCTTTGGCAGCTCCTACGAGCAGTACTTC
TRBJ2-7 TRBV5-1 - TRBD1 CASSSQGVPGDEQYF TGCGCCAGCAGCTCACAGGGGGTCCCTGGAGACGAGCAGTACTTC